The 11 T cell receptor beta chains below were found in one sample sequenced in a study of cytomegalovirus exposure and HLA in healthy donors. The primer mix had 60 Vbeta and 13 Jbeta primers. Using immunoSEQ multiplex PCR, the repertoire was profiled, and TCRdb retains in-frame clones only, with some absent. The table has about 98,000 clones, about 81% seen once. The sample taken for sequencing was PBMCs. The receptors were gathered from a man in his forties or fifties in good health and CMV-seronegative.

This sequence joins TRBV5-6 and TRBJ2-1; D is ambiguous. V gave up 1 base and J gave up 10 bases, with 18 bases separating them. CDR1 is SGHDT, CDR2 YYEEEE, per germline. The CDR3 sequence is 15 residues long. The CDR3 loop is CASSLSPITQWEQFF. The CDR3 nucleotides are TGTGCCAGCAGCTTGAGTCCAATCACACAATGGGAGCAGTTCTTC. Looking up the rest from reference TRBV5-6 and TRBJ2-1 gives the full variable domain: DAGVTQSPTHLIKTRGQQVTLRCSPKSGHDTVSWYQQALGQGPQFIFQYYEEEERQRGNFPDRFSGHQFPNYSSELNVNALLLGDSALYLCASSLSPITQWEQFFGPGTRLTVL.

CDR3 region: CASSLRGYEQYF. The CDR3 coding sequence is TGCGCCAGCAGCCTGAGGGGGTACGAGCAGTACTTC. This chain uses TRBV5-1 with TRBJ2-7, with D maybe TRBD1 (6 bases). Germline V lookup: CDR1 SGHRS, CDR2 YFSETQ. Trimming took off 4 bases at V and 4 bases at J, with 9 bases between the two ends. There are 12 residues in the CDR3.

The J gene is TRBJ2-2, the V gene TRBV6-5; TRBD2 might be the D (6 bases). CDR1 and CDR2 from the germline V gene are MNHEY and SVGAGI. V was trimmed by 6 bases and J by 1 base, leaving 9 bases between them. The CDR3 has 14 residues. CDR3 in amino acids: CASRPRGNTGELFF. CDR3 DNA sequence: TGTGCCAGCAGACCGCGGGGGAACACCGGGGAGCTGTTTTTT.

J is TRBJ2-7 and V is TRBV6-1; 9 nucleotides line up with TRBD1. The junction had 3 bases not matched to a gene; V was cut back by 6 bases and J by 0 bases. In germline, CDR1 is MNHNS, CDR2 SASEGT. The CDR3 length is 14 residues. Here the CDR3 reads CASRRTGDSYEQYF. The CDR3 DNA reads TGTGCCAGCAGACGGACAGGGGACTCCTACGAGCAGTACTTC.

The rearrangement uses TRBV9 and TRBJ2-1; TRBD1 matches at 12 bases. From germline, CDR1 is SGDLS and CDR2 YYNGEE. V lost 0 bases to trimming and J lost 7 bases; unmatched junction nucleotides: 2. This CDR3 is 15 amino acids long. The CDR3 sequence is CASSVGGQGANEQFF. As DNA, the CDR3 is TGTGCCAGCAGCGTAGGGGGACAGGGGGCAAATGAGCAGTTCTTC.

The chain joins TRBV7-3 to TRBJ2-1; TRBD2 matches at 7 bases. The V and J ends lost 8 bases and 5 bases, in that order; junction bases with no gene match: 21. Germline lookup yields CDR1 SGHTA and CDR2 FQGTGA. The CDR3 contains 18 residues. This CDR3 reads CASGPQPKTGGPNNEQFF. DNA of the CDR3: TGTGCCAGCGGACCACAGCCCAAGACGGGGGGTCCGAACAATGAGCAGTTCTTC.

The V gene is TRBV9, the J gene TRBJ1-2; TRBD1 is a possible D gene (6 bases). The germline V gene has CDR1 SGDLS and CDR2 YYNGEE. The CDR3 runs 13 residues. The ends were cut back, 0 bases at V and 4 bases at J, with 7 bases in the middle. The CDR3 spells CASSVARGYGYTF. DNA for the CDR3: TGTGCCAGCAGCGTAGCCAGGGGCTATGGCTACACCTTC.

The chain has TRBV29-1 and TRBJ2-3, with D uncertain. Germline-derived CDR1 and CDR2 are SQVTM and ANQGSEA. V lost 1 base, J lost 0 bases, and 5 bases lay in between. The CDR3 loop spans 13 amino acids. In nucleotides, the CDR3 is TGCAGCGTTGAAGTGGCTAGCACAGATACGCAGTATTTT. As protein: CSVEVASTDTQYF.

This clone was observed a single time. This chain links TRBV25-1 with TRBJ2-7; 8 positions match TRBD2. Germline values: CDR1 MGHDK, CDR2 SYGVNS. This CDR3 region has 14 residues. The J segment lost 5 bases and the V segment lost 2 bases, leaving 5 bases of the junction unmatched. CDR3 amino acids: CASSEPGGPNEQYF. DNA for the CDR3: TGTGCCAGCAGTGAACCGGGGGGGCCGAACGAGCAGTACTTC.

The rearrangement links TRBV7-2 to TRBJ1-5, with 7 nucleotides matching TRBD1. Germline assignment: CDR1 SGHTA and CDR2 FQGNSA. J lost 3 bases, V lost 2 bases, and 4 bases had no gene match. The CDR3 extends over 15 amino acids. The chain's CDR3 is CASSLYRGLNQPQHF. In DNA, the CDR3 is TGTGCCAGCAGCTTATACAGGGGACTCAATCAGCCCCAGCATTTT.

The chain combines TRBV18 with TRBJ1-1, with 7 bases lining up with TRBD1. CDR1 is KGHSH and CDR2 is LQKENI in the germline V gene. Losses at the gene ends were 0 bases for V and 1 base for J; bases not matched to a gene: 2. The CDR3 length is 15 residues. The CDR3 is CASSPPTGQNTEAFF. The CDR3 region has the DNA TGTGCCAGCTCACCACCGACAGGGCAGAACACTGAAGCTTTCTTT.